This entry describes one T cell receptor (beta chain). The antigen is unknown. The data were taken from a study of T cell responses to AZD1222 COVID-19 vaccine. Looking at the study overall: Pooled in the analysis were second doses at about 4 or about 12 weeks. Overall study results and limits: Breadth and depth of Spike-specific TCRs rose after two AZD1222 doses. Distributed over spike, vaccine-associated CD4 TCRs predominated at 160-218 and 743-854.

This table comes from immunoSEQ multiplex PCR, and its TCRdb copy is limited to in-frame clones, with some not included. Of 100,000 or so clones in the sample, 91% are singletons; the top ten hold approximately 4.2%. The germline V gene has CDR1 DFQATT and CDR2 SNEGSKA (reference sequence). The CDR3 runs 14 residues. Trimming shortened V by 3 bases and J by 2 bases, and 11 bases separated the two germline ends. The sample was peripheral blood, taken on day 0 of AZD1222 vaccination. This TCR came from an adult in good health. The chain combines TRBV20-1 with TRBJ1-5; D may be TRBD1 (6 bases). As DNA, the CDR3 is TGCAGTGCTAGTGGAGGGGGGGGCAATCAGCCCCAGCATTTT. This codes for CSASGGGGNQPQHF.